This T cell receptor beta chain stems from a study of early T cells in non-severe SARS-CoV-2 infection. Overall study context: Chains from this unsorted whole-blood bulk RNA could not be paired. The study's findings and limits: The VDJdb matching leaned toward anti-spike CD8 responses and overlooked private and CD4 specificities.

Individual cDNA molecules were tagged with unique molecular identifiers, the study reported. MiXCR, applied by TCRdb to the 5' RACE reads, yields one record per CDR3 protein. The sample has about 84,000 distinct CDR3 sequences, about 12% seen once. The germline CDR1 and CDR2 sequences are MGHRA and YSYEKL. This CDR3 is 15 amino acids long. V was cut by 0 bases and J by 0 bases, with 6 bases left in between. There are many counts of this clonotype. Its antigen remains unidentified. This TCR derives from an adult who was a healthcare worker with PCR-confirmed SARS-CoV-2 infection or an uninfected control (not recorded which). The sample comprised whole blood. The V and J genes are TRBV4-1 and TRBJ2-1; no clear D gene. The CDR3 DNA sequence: TGCGCCAGCAGCCAAGACAGGTTCTCCTACAATGAGCAGTTCTTC. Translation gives CASSQDRFSYNEQFF.